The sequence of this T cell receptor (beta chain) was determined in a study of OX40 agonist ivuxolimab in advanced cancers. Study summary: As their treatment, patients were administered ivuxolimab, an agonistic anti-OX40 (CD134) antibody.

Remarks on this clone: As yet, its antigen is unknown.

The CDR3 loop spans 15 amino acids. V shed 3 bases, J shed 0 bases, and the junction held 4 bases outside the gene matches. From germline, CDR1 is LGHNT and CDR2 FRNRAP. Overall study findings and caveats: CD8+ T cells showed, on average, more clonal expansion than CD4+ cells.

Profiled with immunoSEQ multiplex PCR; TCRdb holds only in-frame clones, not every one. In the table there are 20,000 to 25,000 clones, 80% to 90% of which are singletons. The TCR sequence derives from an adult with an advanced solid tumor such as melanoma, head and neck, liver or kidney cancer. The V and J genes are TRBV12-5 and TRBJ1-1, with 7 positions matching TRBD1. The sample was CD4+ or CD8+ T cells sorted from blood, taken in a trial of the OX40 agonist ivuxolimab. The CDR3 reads CASGFHRGMNTEAFF. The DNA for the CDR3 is TGTGCTAGTGGTTTCCACAGGGGCATGAACACTGAAGCTTTCTTT.